The 5 T cell receptor beta chains below all came from one sample that was sequenced in a study of shared clonotypes between healthy human individuals. Produced via immunoSEQ multiplex PCR; TCRdb's table is partial and in-frame only. This table holds about 2 million clones, over 85% found once. In the naive CD8 group, cells lacked CD45RO and were positively selected for CCR7, so terminally differentiated effector memory CD45RA+ cells were left out. Sequencing was done on a sample of naive CD8+ T cells sorted from blood. These receptors all stem from a man younger than 30 in good health.

The chain links TRBV13 to TRBJ1-4; D is perhaps TRBD1 (5 bases). The CDR3 covers 14 residues. Germline lookup yields CDR1 PRHDT and CDR2 FYEKMQ (reference sequence). Trimming shortened V by 3 bases and J by 4 bases, and 9 bases separated the two germline ends. CDR3 nucleotides: TGTGCCAGCAGCTTCCCGGGACGTAATGAAAAACTGTTTTTT. Translation gives CASSFPGRNEKLFF.

This rearrangement joins TRBV7-9 to TRBJ2-1; D gene uncertain. V lost 3 bases and J lost 0, with 9 bases in between. CDR1 SEHNR and CDR2 FQNEAQ come from the germline V gene (reference sequence). The CDR3 extends over 15 amino acids. The CDR3 loop reads CASSLLPSSYNEQFF. In DNA, the CDR3 is TGTGCCAGCAGCTTGCTCCCGAGCTCCTACAATGAGCAGTTCTTC. The full variable domain, completed using reference TRBV7-9 and TRBJ2-1, is DTGVSQNPRHKITKRGQNVTFRCDPISEHNRLYWYRQTLGQGPEFLTYFQNEAQLEKSRLLSDRFSAERPKGSFSTLEIQRTEQGDSAMYLCASSLLPSSYNEQFFGPGTRLTVL.

The chain links TRBV10-3 to TRBJ2-6; TRBD1 matches 10 bases. The CDR3 sequence is 17 residues long. Germline CDR1 is ENHRY and CDR2 is SYGVKD. The V gene end was trimmed by 1 base and the J gene end by 0 bases; junction bases not matched to a gene: 0. The CDR3 coding sequence is TGTGCCATCAGTGAGTGGGACAGGGGCTCTGGGGCCAACGTCCTGACTTTC. Encoded protein: CAISEWDRGSGANVLTF.

The chain recombines TRBV7-6 with TRBJ1-5; D is possibly TRBD1 (5 bases). There are 13 residues in the CDR3. CDR1 is SGHVS and CDR2 is FNYEAQ in the germline V gene. Trimming pared 1 base from V and 7 bases from J, leaving 8 bases between. For the CDR3, the DNA is TGTGCCAGCAGCTTAGACAAGGGGCAGCCCCAGCATTTT. It is translated as CASSLDKGQPQHF. The full variable domain, rest sourced from reference TRBV7-6 and TRBJ1-5, is GAGVSQSPRYKVTKRGQDVALRCDPISGHVSLYWYRQALGQGPEFLTYFNYEAQQDKSGLPNDRFSAERPEGSISTLTIQRTEQRDSAMYRCASSLDKGQPQHFGDGTRLSIL.

This chain joins TRBV30 and TRBJ1-2; possibly TRBD1 for D (6 bases). Trimming pared 4 bases from V and 3 bases from J, leaving 12 bases between. In germline, CDR1 is GTSNPN, CDR2 SVGIG (reference sequence). This CDR3 has 13 residues. For the CDR3, the DNA is TGTGCCTGGACAACAGGGTTCGACTATGGCTACACCTTC. This encodes CAWTTGFDYGYTF. The full variable domain, its missing parts supplied by reference TRBV30 and TRBJ1-2, is SQTIHQWPATLVQPVGSPLSLECTVEGTSNPNLYWYRQAAGRGLQLLFYSVGIGQISSEVPQNLSASRPQDRQFILSSKKLLLSDSGFYLCAWTTGFDYGYTFGSGTRLTVV.